This passage covers 10 T cell receptor beta chains from one sample sequenced in a study of response to subunit inactivated influenza vaccine. TCRdb analysed the RT-PCR reads with MiXCR anew, one entry per CDR3 protein. Of 550,000 to 600,000 distinct CDR3 sequences in the sample, around 11% were seen once. The sequences come from PBMCs from blood, collected on the day of vaccination. The receptors derive from a man in his forties or fifties who received an inactivated influenza vaccine.

The rearrangement joins TRBV3-1 to TRBJ2-1; D is undetermined. Germline CDR1 reads LGHDT; CDR2 reads YNNKEL (reference sequence). The V end lost 5 bases, the J end lost 9 bases, and 11 bases lay between the germline ends. This CDR3 comprises 12 residues. CDR3 in amino acids: CASSGGVTEQFF. The CDR3 DNA reads TGTGCCAGCAGCGGTGGGGTCACTGAGCAGTTCTTC.

The chain links TRBV5-1 to TRBJ2-7, with D possibly being TRBD2 (5 bases). Germline V gene sequence: CDR1 SGHRS, CDR2 YFSETQ. The CDR3 extends over 15 amino acids. The germline V and J ends were trimmed by 0 bases and 2 bases, with 12 bases remaining between them. The CDR3 DNA reads TGCGCCAGCAGCTTGGATGGACGGAGGACCTACGAGCAGTACTTC. As protein: CASSLDGRRTYEQYF.

The rearrangement uses TRBV7-6 and TRBJ2-1, with 7 bases that match TRBD1. Germline V gene sequence: CDR1 SGHVS, CDR2 FNYEAQ. The V and J ends lost 3 bases and 5 bases, in that order; junction bases with no gene match: 7. The CDR3 spans 15 residues. The CDR3 region has the DNA TGTGCCAGCAGCTTCAGAGACAGGGCAGACAATGAGCAGTTCTTC. It codes for CASSFRDRADNEQFF.

This clonotype occurred a few times. CDR3 sequence (DNA): TGCAGCGTTGAAGGACAGGGGGCTCTAAATGAGCAGTTCTTC. Translating it yields CSVEGQGALNEQFF. The chain couples TRBV29-1 to TRBJ2-1, with TRBD1 matching over 10 bases. The V segment lost 1 base and the J segment 7 bases; nucleotides outside the gene matches: 4. This CDR3 region has 14 residues. The germline CDR1 and CDR2 sequences are SQVTM and ANQGSEA.

This clonotype was counted between two and nine times. The rearrangement uses TRBV9 and TRBJ1-2; TRBD1 might be the D (6 bases). CDR1 and CDR2 from the germline V gene are SGDLS and YYNGEE. There are 15 residues in the CDR3. Deletions cut 0 bases from V and 4 bases from J, with 13 bases between. Here the CDR3 reads CASSVGNRVSYGYTF. CDR3 nucleotide sequence: TGTGCCAGCAGCGTAGGAAACAGGGTCTCCTATGGCTACACCTTC.

This clonotype was observed at least ten times. The rearrangement links TRBV5-1 to TRBJ2-3; 7 nucleotides align to TRBD2. Germline V gene sequence: CDR1 SGHRS, CDR2 YFSETQ. The CDR3 spans 16 residues. J gave up 4 bases and V 4 bases, and 12 bases lay outside the gene matches. For the CDR3, the DNA is TGCGCCAGCAGCCCGGTTGGCGGGAGAAGTGCAGATACGCAGTATTTT. It yields the protein CASSPVGGRSADTQYF.

At least ten counts were recorded for this clonotype. V and J are TRBV10-3 and TRBJ2-7; D gene uncertain. The V gene lost 7 bases and the J gene lost 2 bases, with 6 bases spanning the gap. The V gene's germline CDR1 is ENHRY and CDR2 SYGVKD. The CDR3 sequence is 11 residues long. The CDR3 nucleotides are TGTGCCATCAAAGAGACCTACGAGCAGTACTTC. Protein sequence: CAIKETYEQYF.

The rearrangement joins TRBV18 to TRBJ2-3; a weak D match, TRBD2 (5 bases). From germline, CDR1 is KGHSH and CDR2 LQKENI. V was clipped by 5 bases and J by 0 bases, with 15 bases between them. This CDR3 spans 16 amino acids. The CDR3 region has the DNA TGTGCCAGCTCAGCGGCGGGCACGGATAGCACAGATACGCAGTATTTT. Translation: CASSAAGTDSTDTQYF.

V gene TRBV5-1 combines with J gene TRBJ2-4; D is possibly TRBD2 (6 bases). Trimming took off 4 bases at V and 8 bases at J, with 13 bases between the two ends. Germline-derived CDR1 and CDR2 are SGHRS and YFSETQ. This CDR3 spans 13 amino acids. The CDR3 loop is CASSMGLPDIQYF. In DNA form, the CDR3 reads TGCGCCAGCAGCATGGGACTCCCAGACATTCAGTACTTC.

This clonotype has only a few counts. The DNA for the CDR3 is TGCGCCAGCAGCCCAGGGGCTGCCTCCTACGAGCAGTACTTC. Protein: CASSPGAASYEQYF. The chain employs TRBV4-1 and TRBJ2-7; perhaps TRBD1 as D (6 bases). Germline lookup yields CDR1 MGHRA and CDR2 YSYEKL. The CDR3 runs 14 residues. V was trimmed by 4 bases and J by 0 bases, leaving 10 bases between them.